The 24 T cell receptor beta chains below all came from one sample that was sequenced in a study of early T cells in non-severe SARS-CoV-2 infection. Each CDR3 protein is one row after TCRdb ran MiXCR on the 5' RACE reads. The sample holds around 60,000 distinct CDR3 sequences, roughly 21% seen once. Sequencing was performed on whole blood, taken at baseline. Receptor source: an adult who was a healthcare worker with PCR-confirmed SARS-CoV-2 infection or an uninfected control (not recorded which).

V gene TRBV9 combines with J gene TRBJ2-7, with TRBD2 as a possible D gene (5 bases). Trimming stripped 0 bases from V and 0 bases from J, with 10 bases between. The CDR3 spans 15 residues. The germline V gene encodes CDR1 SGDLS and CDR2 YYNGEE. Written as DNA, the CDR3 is TGTGCCAGCAGCGTAGATTCGGGGAGCTCCTACGAGCAGTACTTC. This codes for CASSVDSGSSYEQYF. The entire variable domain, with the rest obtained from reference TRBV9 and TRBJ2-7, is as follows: DSGVTQTPKHLITATGQRVTLRCSPRSGDLSVYWYQQSLDQGLQFLIQYYNGEERAKGNILERFSAQQFPDLHSELNLSSLELGDSALYFCASSVDSGSSYEQYFGPGTRLTVT.

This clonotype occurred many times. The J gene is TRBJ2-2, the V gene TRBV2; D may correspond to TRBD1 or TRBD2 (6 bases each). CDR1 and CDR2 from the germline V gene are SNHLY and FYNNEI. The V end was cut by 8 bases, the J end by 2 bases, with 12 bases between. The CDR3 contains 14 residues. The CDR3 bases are TGTGCCAGCGGGGGGCATCTAAACACCGGGGAGCTGTTTTTT. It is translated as CASGGHLNTGELFF.

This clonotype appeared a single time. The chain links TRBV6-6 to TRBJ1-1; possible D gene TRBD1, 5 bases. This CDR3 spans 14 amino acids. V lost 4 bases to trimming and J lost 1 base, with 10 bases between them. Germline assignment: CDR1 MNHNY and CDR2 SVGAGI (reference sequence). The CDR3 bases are TGTGCCAGCAGTTTTTCAAGGGGGAACACTGAAGCTTTCTTT. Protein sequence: CASSFSRGNTEAFF.

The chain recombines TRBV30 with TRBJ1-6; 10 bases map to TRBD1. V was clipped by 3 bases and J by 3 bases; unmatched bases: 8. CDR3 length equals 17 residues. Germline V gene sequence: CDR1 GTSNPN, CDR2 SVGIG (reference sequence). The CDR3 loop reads CAWRDGTGEVYNSPLHF. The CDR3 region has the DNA TGTGCCTGGAGAGACGGGACAGGGGAAGTCTATAATTCACCCCTCCACTTT.

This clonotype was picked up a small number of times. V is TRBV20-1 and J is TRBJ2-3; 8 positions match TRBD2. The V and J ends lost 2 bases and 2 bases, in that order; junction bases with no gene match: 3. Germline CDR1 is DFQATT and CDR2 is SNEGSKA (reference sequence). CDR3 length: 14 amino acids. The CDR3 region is CSARKAGDTDTQYF. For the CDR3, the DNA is TGCAGTGCTAGAAAAGCGGGGGACACAGATACGCAGTATTTT.

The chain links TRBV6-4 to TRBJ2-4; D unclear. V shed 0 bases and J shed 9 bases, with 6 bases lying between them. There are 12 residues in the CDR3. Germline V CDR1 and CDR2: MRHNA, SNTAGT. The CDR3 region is CASSDSWGIQYF. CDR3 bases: TGTGCCAGCAGTGACTCGTGGGGCATTCAGTACTTC.

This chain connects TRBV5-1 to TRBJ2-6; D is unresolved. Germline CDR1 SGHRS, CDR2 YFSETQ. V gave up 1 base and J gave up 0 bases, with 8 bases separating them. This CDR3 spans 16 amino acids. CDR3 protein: CASSLPDLSGANVLTF. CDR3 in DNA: TGCGCCAGCAGCTTGCCGGACCTCTCTGGGGCCAACGTCCTGACTTTC.

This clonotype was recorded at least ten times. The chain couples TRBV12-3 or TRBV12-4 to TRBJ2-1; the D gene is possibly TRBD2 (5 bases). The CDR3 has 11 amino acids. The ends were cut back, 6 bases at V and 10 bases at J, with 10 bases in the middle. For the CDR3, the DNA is TGTGCCAGCAGGAGAGGGCAGGAGCAGTTCTTC. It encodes CASRRGQEQFF.

The DNA for the CDR3 is TGTGCCAGCAGTGAACAAGCGGGCAGGGCCGATGAAGATACGCAGTATTTT. This translates into CASSEQAGRADEDTQYF. V is TRBV25-1 and J is TRBJ2-3; the D gene is possibly TRBD2 (6 bases). Germline V gene lookup returns CDR1 MGHDK and CDR2 SYGVNS. Between the trimmed V and J ends, which lost 2 bases and 5 bases, there was a span of 20 bases. There are 17 residues in the CDR3.

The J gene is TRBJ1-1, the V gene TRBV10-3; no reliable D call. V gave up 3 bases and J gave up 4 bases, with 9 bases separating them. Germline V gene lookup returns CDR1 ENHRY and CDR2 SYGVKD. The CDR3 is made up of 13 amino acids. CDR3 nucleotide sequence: TGTGCCATCAGTGAAAACGTTGGCACTGAAGCTTTCTTT. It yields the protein CAISENVGTEAFF.

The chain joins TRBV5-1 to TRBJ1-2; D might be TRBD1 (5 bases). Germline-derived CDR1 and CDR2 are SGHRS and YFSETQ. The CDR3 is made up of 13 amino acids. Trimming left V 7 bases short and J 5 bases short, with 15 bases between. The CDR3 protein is CASREGSLYGYTF. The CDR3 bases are TGCGCCAGCCGTGAGGGGAGCCTTTATGGCTACACCTTC.

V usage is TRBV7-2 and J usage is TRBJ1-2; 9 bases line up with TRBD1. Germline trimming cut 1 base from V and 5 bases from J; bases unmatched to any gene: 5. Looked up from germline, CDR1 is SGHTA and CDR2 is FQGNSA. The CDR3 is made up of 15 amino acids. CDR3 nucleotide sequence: TGTGCCAGCAGCTTAGACGGGGGACAGGGTTATGGCTACACCTTC. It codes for CASSLDGGQGYGYTF.

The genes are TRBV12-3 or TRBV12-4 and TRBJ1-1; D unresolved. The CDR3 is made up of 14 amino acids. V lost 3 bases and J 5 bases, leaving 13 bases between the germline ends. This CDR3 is CASSFLDAGTEAFF. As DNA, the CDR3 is TGTGCCAGCAGTTTTCTTGACGCTGGTACTGAAGCTTTCTTT.

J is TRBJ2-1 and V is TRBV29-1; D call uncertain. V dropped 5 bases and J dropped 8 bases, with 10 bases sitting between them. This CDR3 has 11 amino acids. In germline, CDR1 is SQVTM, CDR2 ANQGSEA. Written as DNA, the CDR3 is TGCAGCGTTCAGCTATTCGATGAGCAGTTCTTC. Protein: CSVQLFDEQFF.

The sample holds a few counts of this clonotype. CDR3 DNA: TGTGCCAGCAGGAGGGTTGAGGGTGAGCAGTTCTTC. Its translation: CASRRVEGEQFF. This chain joins TRBV12-3 or TRBV12-4 and TRBJ2-1; D is possibly TRBD2 (5 bases). V shed 6 bases and J shed 9 bases, with 12 bases lying between them. The CDR3 runs to 12 residues.

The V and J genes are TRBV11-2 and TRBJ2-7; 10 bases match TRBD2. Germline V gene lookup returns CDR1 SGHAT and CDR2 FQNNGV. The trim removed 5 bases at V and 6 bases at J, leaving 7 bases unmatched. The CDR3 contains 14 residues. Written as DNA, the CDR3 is TGTGCCAGCAGCCCCAGCGGGGGGGCGAGCGAGCAGTACTTC. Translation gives CASSPSGGASEQYF.

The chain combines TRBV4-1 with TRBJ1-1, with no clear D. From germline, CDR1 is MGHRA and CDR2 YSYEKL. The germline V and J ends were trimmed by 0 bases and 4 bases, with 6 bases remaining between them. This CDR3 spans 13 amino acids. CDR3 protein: CASSQDSGTEAFF. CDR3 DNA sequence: TGCGCCAGCAGCCAAGACTCAGGCACTGAAGCTTTCTTT.

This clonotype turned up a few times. Here the CDR3 reads CSAVWDRRSNEQFF. The CDR3 DNA sequence: TGCAGCGCTGTATGGGACAGGCGATCCAATGAGCAGTTCTTC. The V and J genes are TRBV29-1 and TRBJ2-1; TRBD1 aligns across 8 bases. Germline V gene sequence: CDR1 SQVTM, CDR2 ANQGSEA. With 7 bases clipped from V and 6 bases from J, the junction kept 11 bases outside the gene matches. CDR3 length: 14 amino acids.

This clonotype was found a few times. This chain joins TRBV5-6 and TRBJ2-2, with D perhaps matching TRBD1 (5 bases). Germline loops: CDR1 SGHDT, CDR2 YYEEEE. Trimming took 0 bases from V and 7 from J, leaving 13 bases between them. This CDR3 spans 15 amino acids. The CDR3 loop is CASSLAAGLIGELFF. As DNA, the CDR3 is TGTGCCAGCAGCTTGGCGGCAGGGCTAATCGGGGAGCTGTTTTTT. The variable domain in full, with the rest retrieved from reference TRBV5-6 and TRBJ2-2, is DAGVTQSPTHLIKTRGQQVTLRCSPKSGHDTVSWYQQALGQGPQFIFQYYEEEERQRGNFPDRFSGHQFPNYSSELNVNALLLGDSALYLCASSLAAGLIGELFFGEGSRLTVL.

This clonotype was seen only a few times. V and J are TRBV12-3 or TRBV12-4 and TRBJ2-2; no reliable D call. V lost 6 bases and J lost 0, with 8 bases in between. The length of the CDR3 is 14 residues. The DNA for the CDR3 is TGTGCCAGCAGCCATTCCCCGAACACCGGGGAGCTGTTTTTT. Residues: CASSHSPNTGELFF.

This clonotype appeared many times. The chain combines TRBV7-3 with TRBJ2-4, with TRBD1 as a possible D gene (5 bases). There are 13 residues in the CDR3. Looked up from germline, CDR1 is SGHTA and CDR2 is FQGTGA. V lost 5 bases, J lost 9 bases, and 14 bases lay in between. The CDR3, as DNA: TGTGCCAGCAGCATATCCAGGGATGCCATTCAGTACTTC. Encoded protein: CASSISRDAIQYF. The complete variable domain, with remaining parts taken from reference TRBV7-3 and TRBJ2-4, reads GAGVSQTPSNKVTEKGKYVELRCDPISGHTALYWYRQSLGQGPEFLIYFQGTGAADDSGLPNDRFFAVRPEGSVSTLKIQRTERGDSAVYLCASSISRDAIQYFGAGTRLSVL.

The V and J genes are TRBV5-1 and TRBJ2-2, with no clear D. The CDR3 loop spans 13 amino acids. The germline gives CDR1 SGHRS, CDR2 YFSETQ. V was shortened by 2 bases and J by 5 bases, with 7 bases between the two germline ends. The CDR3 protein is CASSLQSTGELFF. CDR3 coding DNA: TGCGCCAGCAGCTTACAGAGTACCGGGGAGCTGTTTTTT.

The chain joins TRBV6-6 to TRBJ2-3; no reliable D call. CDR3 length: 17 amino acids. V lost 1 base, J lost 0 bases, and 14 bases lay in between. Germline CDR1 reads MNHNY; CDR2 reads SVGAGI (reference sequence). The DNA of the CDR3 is TGTGCCAGCAGTTACTATTCTTCAGGCACTAGCACAGATACGCAGTATTTT. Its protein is CASSYYSSGTSTDTQYF.

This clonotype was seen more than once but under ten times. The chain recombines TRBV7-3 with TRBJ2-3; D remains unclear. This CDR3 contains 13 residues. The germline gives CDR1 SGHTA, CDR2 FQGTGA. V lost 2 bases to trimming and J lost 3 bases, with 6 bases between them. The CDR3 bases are TGTGCCAGCAGCTTACCTAATACAGATACGCAGTATTTT. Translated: CASSLPNTDTQYF.